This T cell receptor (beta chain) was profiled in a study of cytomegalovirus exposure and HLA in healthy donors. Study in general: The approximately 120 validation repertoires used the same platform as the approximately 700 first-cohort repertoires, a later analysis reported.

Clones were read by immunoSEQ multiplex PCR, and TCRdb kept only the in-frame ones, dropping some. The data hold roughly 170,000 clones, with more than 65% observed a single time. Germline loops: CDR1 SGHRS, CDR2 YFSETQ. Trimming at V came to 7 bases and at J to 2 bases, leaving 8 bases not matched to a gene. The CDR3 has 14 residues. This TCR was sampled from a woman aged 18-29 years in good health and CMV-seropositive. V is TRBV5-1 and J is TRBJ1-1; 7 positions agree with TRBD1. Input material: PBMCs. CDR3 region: CASGKGQTNTEAFF. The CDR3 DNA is TGCGCCAGCGGAAAGGGACAGACAAACACTGAAGCTTTCTTT.